Given below is one T cell receptor (beta chain) in context. What it binds is unknown. This entry comes from a study of cytomegalovirus exposure and HLA in healthy donors. Findings and caveats of the study: Earlier analysis found most TCR beta V segments productive about 87% or about 30% of the time. Later analysis reportedly placed an Asian-associated ancestry cluster below the roughly 680-donor mean in N-insertions. Prediction of most subjects' HLA-A and HLA-B alleles by TCR beta sequences was reportedly accurate. V- and J-gene trimming of TCR beta was linked (in a later analysis) to a missense DCLRE1C variant.

PCR employed 60 Vbeta and 13 Jbeta primers. Repertoires were generated with immunoSEQ multiplex PCR, while TCRdb's copy carries only in-frame clones and drops some. This repertoire shows around 100,000 clones, about 80% found once; its top ten account for 3%. V lost 4 bases and J 7 bases, leaving 14 bases between the germline ends. CDR3 length: 13 residues. The V gene's germline CDR1 is SGDLS and CDR2 YYNGEE. The chain uses TRBV9 and TRBJ1-2; D unclear. Material for sequencing was PBMCs. The sequence was obtained from a woman aged 18-29 years in good health and CMV-seropositive. CDR3 sequence reads: CASSPHTSFGYTF. CDR3 coding DNA: TGTGCCAGCAGCCCTCACACATCCTTTGGCTACACCTTC. The whole variable domain, filled in from reference TRBV9 and TRBJ1-2, reads DSGVTQTPKHLITATGQRVTLRCSPRSGDLSVYWYQQSLDQGLQFLIQYYNGEERAKGNILERFSAQQFPDLHSELNLSSLELGDSALYFCASSPHTSFGYTFGSGTRLTVV.